The 29 T cell receptor beta chains below were found in one sample sequenced in a study of shared clonotypes between healthy human individuals. TCRdb's table, derived via immunoSEQ multiplex PCR, lists solely in-frame clones and lacks some. The data hold 500,000 or so clones, with around 96% observed a single time. The specimen sequenced was naive CD4+ T cells sorted from blood. Subset noted: CD45RA+ positively selected. Receptor source: a woman aged 25 to 39 in good health.

CDR3 in DNA: TGTGCCAGCAGGACCCGGGAGCCCCGGGAGCAGTACTTC. This codes for CASRTREPREQYF. V and J are TRBV28 and TRBJ2-7; D might be TRBD2 (6 bases). V was shortened by 6 bases and J by 7 bases, with 16 bases between the two germline ends. This CDR3 comprises 13 residues. Germline V lookup: CDR1 MDHEN, CDR2 SYDVKM. Supplemented by reference TRBV28 and TRBJ2-7, the full variable domain reads DVKVTQSSRYLVKRTGEKVFLECVQDMDHENMFWYRQDPGLGLRLIYFSYDVKMKEKGDIPEGYSVSREKKERFSLILESASTNQTSMYLCASRTREPREQYFGPGTRLTVT.

This chain connects TRBV2 to TRBJ2-5; possibly TRBD1 or TRBD2 for D (5 bases each). V was trimmed by 4 bases and J by 5 bases, leaving 14 bases between them. Germline V gives CDR1 SNHLY, CDR2 FYNNEI. The CDR3 sequence is 14 residues long. The CDR3 DNA follows: TGTGCCAGCAGTGCCGTCAGGGACCCGGAGACCCAGTACTTC. Its translation: CASSAVRDPETQYF. Full variable domain (remainder filled in from reference TRBV2 and TRBJ2-5): EPEVTQTPSHQVTQMGQEVILRCVPISNHLYFYWYRQILGQKVEFLVSFYNNEISEKSEIFDDQFSVERPDGSNFTLKIRSTKLEDSAMYFCASSAVRDPETQYFGPGTRLLVL.

This chain joins TRBV4-1 and TRBJ2-1; TRBD2 matches 11 bases. This CDR3 has 16 amino acids. V shed 3 bases and J 4 bases; nucleotides not matched to a gene: 5. Germline V gene lookup returns CDR1 MGHRA and CDR2 YSYEKL. For the CDR3, the DNA is TGCGCCAGCAGCCACTTGGGACTAGCGGCATACAATGAGCAGTTCTTC. Protein: CASSHLGLAAYNEQFF.

This chain uses TRBV7-2 with TRBJ2-7; 9 nucleotides line up with TRBD1. The ends lost 1 base at V and 3 bases at J; junction bases unmatched: 4. CDR1 and CDR2 from the germline V gene are SGHTA and FQGNSA. This CDR3 has 15 residues. CDR3 loop: CASSLVSGQGYEQYF. DNA of the CDR3: TGTGCCAGCAGCTTAGTGTCGGGACAGGGCTACGAGCAGTACTTC.

The chain uses TRBV6-5 and TRBJ2-1; 15 bases agree with TRBD2. Germline loops: CDR1 MNHEY, CDR2 SVGAGI. The CDR3 consists of 15 residues. V lost 4 bases to trimming and J lost 6 bases; unmatched junction nucleotides: 1. The CDR3 DNA is TGTGCCAGCAGTTGGACTAGCGGGAGGGCCAATGAGCAGTTCTTC. Protein sequence: CASSWTSGRANEQFF.

V usage is TRBV19 and J usage is TRBJ2-7; unclear D gene. The V and J ends lost 4 bases and 4 bases respectively, with 17 bases between them. This CDR3 is built from 15 residues. The germline V gene has CDR1 LNHDA and CDR2 SQIVND (reference sequence). The CDR3 is CASSTGAAPGYEQYF. The CDR3 coding sequence is TGTGCCAGTAGTACCGGTGCCGCGCCAGGTTACGAGCAGTACTTC.

The chain joins TRBV11-2 to TRBJ1-1; D call uncertain. The germline V and J ends were trimmed by 1 base and 4 bases, with 7 bases remaining between them. Germline V gene sequence: CDR1 SGHAT, CDR2 FQNNGV. CDR3 length: 13 amino acids. The CDR3: CASSLAVGTEAFF. CDR3 DNA sequence: TGTGCCAGCAGCTTAGCCGTGGGCACTGAAGCTTTCTTT.

CDR3 nucleotide sequence: TGTGCCAGCAGCCTCCCGGGACAGGCCTTTAATTCACCCCTCCACTTT. It codes for CASSLPGQAFNSPLHF. The rearrangement uses TRBV14 and TRBJ1-6, with TRBD1 matching over 8 bases. Per germline, CDR1 SGHDN and CDR2 FVKESK. This CDR3 comprises 16 residues. The ends lost 4 bases at V and 6 bases at J; junction bases unmatched: 8. The full variable domain, with the rest looked up from reference TRBV14 and TRBJ1-6, is EAGVTQFPSHSVIEKGQTVTLRCDPISGHDNLYWYRRVMGKEIKFLLHFVKESKQDESGMPNNRFLAERTGGTYSTLKVQPAELEDSGVYFCASSLPGQAFNSPLHFGNGTRLTVT.

The chain couples TRBV15 to TRBJ2-2; 10 bases fit TRBD2. V was pared by 4 bases and J by 7 bases, with 6 bases of the junction left unmatched. The CDR3 covers 15 residues. From germline, CDR1 is LNHNV and CDR2 YYDKDF (reference sequence). In DNA form, the CDR3 reads TGTGCCACCAGCAATAGCGGGAGGAAGGTCGGGGAGCTGTTTTTT. It is translated as CATSNSGRKVGELFF. Looking up the rest from reference TRBV15 and TRBJ2-2 gives the full variable domain: DAMVIQNPRYQVTQFGKPVTLSCSQTLNHNVMYWYQQKSSQAPKLLFHYYDKDFNNEADTPDNFQSRRPNTSFCFLDIRSPGLGDTAMYLCATSNSGRKVGELFFGEGSRLTVL.

A single count supports this clone. This chain joins TRBV19 and TRBJ2-5; 7 nucleotides align to TRBD2. The CDR3 covers 13 residues. Per germline, CDR1 LNHDA and CDR2 SQIVND (reference sequence). The V gene end was trimmed by 7 bases and the J gene end by 11 bases; junction bases not matched to a gene: 13. CDR3 nucleotides: TGTGCCAGTACCCCTGGGAGGGGCGGTGAGCAGTACTTC. It is translated as CASTPGRGGEQYF.

The chain is built from TRBV21-1 and TRBJ2-5; the D call in the table, TRBD2, was not verified against the DNA. TRBV21-1 is annotated as a pseudogene. The CDR3 sequence is 14 residues long. The CDR3 nucleotides are TGTGCTACTCCCCCGGGGGGACAAAAAGAGACCCAGTACTTC. Translating gives CATPPGGQKETQYF.

The genes are TRBV9 and TRBJ2-1; the match to TRBD2 covers 7 bases. CDR3 size: 15 residues. The germline V gene has CDR1 SGDLS and CDR2 YYNGEE. Trimming took 3 bases from V and 0 from J; bases not matched to a gene: 3. For the CDR3, the DNA is TGTGCCAGCAGCGACCGGGACTACTCCTACAATGAGCAGTTCTTC. This codes for CASSDRDYSYNEQFF.

This rearrangement joins TRBV15 to TRBJ2-3, with D perhaps TRBD1 (6 bases). CDR3 length: 19 amino acids. The germline CDR1 and CDR2 sequences are LNHNV and YYDKDF (reference sequence). Between the trimmed V and J ends, which lost 3 bases and 1 base, there was a span of 23 bases. CDR3 protein: CATSSRQLTRAGGTDTQYF. DNA of the CDR3: TGTGCCACCAGCAGCCGACAACTCACCCGGGCAGGGGGCACAGATACGCAGTATTTT.

In DNA, the CDR3 is TGTGCCAGCAGCTTGGCGGCGGTCCGGGGCCAGCCCCAGCATTTT. Amino acids: CASSLAAVRGQPQHF. This rearrangement joins TRBV5-8 to TRBJ1-5, with a weak D call TRBD1 (5 bases). V dropped 0 bases and J dropped 7 bases, with 14 bases sitting between them. CDR3 length: 15 residues. The germline V gene encodes CDR1 SGHTS and CDR2 YDEGEE.

The chain employs TRBV2 and TRBJ2-7; TRBD1 might be the D (6 bases). Trimming stripped 2 bases from V and 6 bases from J, with 14 bases between. The CDR3 is made up of 14 amino acids. Germline CDR1 reads SNHLY; CDR2 reads FYNNEI. In nucleotides, the CDR3 is TGTGCCAGCAGTGAATGGGACACGGCTTCCGAGCAGTACTTC. Its protein product is CASSEWDTASEQYF.

The chain joins TRBV18 to TRBJ1-5; a possible D gene is TRBD1 (5 bases). In germline, CDR1 is KGHSH, CDR2 LQKENI. Trimming took 6 bases from V and 0 from J, leaving 18 bases between them. The CDR3 is 17 amino acids. As DNA, the CDR3 is TGTGCCAGCTCTCCCATTGACAGCTTAAATAGCAATCAGCCCCAGCATTTT. It translates to CASSPIDSLNSNQPQHF.

This chain links TRBV6-1 with TRBJ2-7; D is ambiguous. CDR1 is MNHNS and CDR2 is SASEGT in the germline V gene. The CDR3 consists of 15 residues. With 0 bases removed from V and 2 bases from J, the gap between germline ends came to 11 bases. CDR3 region: CASSEARLGPYEQYF. The CDR3 DNA reads TGTGCCAGCAGTGAAGCAAGGTTAGGGCCCTACGAGCAGTACTTC.

This clone came up once. The chain employs TRBV9 and TRBJ2-1; 9 bases align to TRBD1. The V segment lost 4 bases and the J segment 9 bases; nucleotides outside the gene matches: 8. CDR1 is SGDLS, CDR2 YYNGEE, per germline. The length of the CDR3 is 14 residues. CDR3 sequence (DNA): TGTGCCAGCAGCTTCCGGGACAGGGACAGTGAGCAGTTCTTC. Protein product: CASSFRDRDSEQFF.

In nucleotides, the CDR3 is TGTGCCAGCAGTAGTCACTTAGGTTGGGAAAGCAATCAGCCCCAGCATTTT. It specifies CASSSHLGWESNQPQHF. The chain joins TRBV28 to TRBJ1-5; D not certain. Germline V gives CDR1 MDHEN, CDR2 SYDVKM. V dropped 5 bases and J dropped 1 base, with 18 bases sitting between them. The CDR3 spans 17 residues. Using reference TRBV28 and TRBJ1-5 for the parts outside the CDR3, the full variable domain is DVKVTQSSRYLVKRTGEKVFLECVQDMDHENMFWYRQDPGLGLRLIYFSYDVKMKEKGDIPEGYSVSREKKERFSLILESASTNQTSMYLCASSSHLGWESNQPQHFGDGTRLSIL.

The table lists this clone with a count of one. The chain recombines TRBV6-1 with TRBJ2-1, with D unresolved. V lost 7 bases to trimming and J lost 5 bases, with 15 bases between them. The CDR3 consists of 14 residues. Per germline, CDR1 MNHNS and CDR2 SASEGT. The CDR3 DNA follows: TGTGCCAGCACACCAAGGGCTCAGAACAATGAGCAGTTCTTC. This translates into CASTPRAQNNEQFF.

The rearrangement joins TRBV2 to TRBJ2-6; the D gene is possibly TRBD1 (5 bases). CDR1 and CDR2 from the germline V gene are SNHLY and FYNNEI. V was clipped by 7 bases and J by 2 bases, with 12 bases between them. CDR3 length: 15 residues. Written as DNA, the CDR3 is TGTGCCAGCATTATCGACAGCCCTGGGGCCAACGTCCTGACTTTC. Translated: CASIIDSPGANVLTF. Drawing the rest from reference TRBV2 and TRBJ2-6, the complete variable domain is EPEVTQTPSHQVTQMGQEVILRCVPISNHLYFYWYRQILGQKVEFLVSFYNNEISEKSEIFDDQFSVERPDGSNFTLKIRSTKLEDSAMYFCASIIDSPGANVLTFGAGSRLTVL.

About this clone itself: In the same sample, other DNA sequences code for this CDR3. The J gene is TRBJ2-7, the V gene TRBV6-1; TRBD1 matches at 7 bases. The germline V gene has CDR1 MNHNS and CDR2 SASEGT. This CDR3 contains 13 residues. J was trimmed by 3 bases and V by 4 bases; bases with no gene match: 3. CDR3 loop: CASSGTGGYEQYF. CDR3 coding DNA: TGTGCCAGCAGTGGGACAGGAGGCTACGAGCAGTACTTC.

The chain recombines TRBV29-1 with TRBJ2-2; D might be TRBD2 (6 bases). CDR3 length equals 14 residues. V lost 7 bases and J 2 bases, leaving 14 bases between the germline ends. Germline lookup yields CDR1 SQVTM and CDR2 ANQGSEA. The CDR3 reads CSAGRDSNTGELFF. The CDR3 DNA sequence: TGCAGCGCTGGCCGGGACTCTAACACCGGGGAGCTGTTTTTT.

This clone was recorded only once. The chain joins TRBV11-3 to TRBJ1-2; D unclear. V lost 4 bases and J lost 9, with 12 bases in between. CDR1 SGHNT and CDR2 YENEEA come from the germline V gene. CDR3 length equals 12 residues. The CDR3 reads CASSWRTGCYTF. CDR3 sequence (DNA): TGTGCCAGCAGCTGGCGGACTGGGTGCTACACCTTC. Full variable domain (outside the CDR3, taken from reference TRBV11-3 and TRBJ1-2): EAGVVQSPRYKIIEKKQPVAFWCNPISGHNTLYWYLQNLGQGPELLIRYENEEAVDDSQLPKDRFSAERLKGVDSTLKIQPAELGDSAVYLCASSWRTGCYTFGSGTRLTVV.

J is TRBJ2-7 and V is TRBV7-9; 10 bases align to TRBD1. Losses at the gene ends were 6 bases for V and 3 bases for J; bases not matched to a gene: 8. Germline V lookup: CDR1 SEHNR, CDR2 FQNEAQ (reference sequence). This CDR3 is built from 15 residues. The CDR3 loop reads CASSHTGQGSYEQYF. The CDR3 nucleotides read TGTGCCAGCAGTCACACGGGACAGGGGAGCTACGAGCAGTACTTC.

J is TRBJ1-5 and V is TRBV6-6, with 10 nucleotides matching TRBD1. The V segment lost 5 bases and the J segment 2 bases; nucleotides outside the gene matches: 6. Germline V lookup: CDR1 MNHNY, CDR2 SVGAGI (reference sequence). There are 16 residues in the CDR3. The DNA for the CDR3 is TGTGCCAGCAGTCACGGACAGGGGGGAGGCAATCAGCCCCAGCATTTT. It translates to CASSHGQGGGNQPQHF.

The V and J genes are TRBV7-9 and TRBJ1-4; D not resolved. CDR1 is SEHNR, CDR2 FQNEAQ, per germline (reference sequence). The CDR3 loop spans 16 amino acids. V gave up 2 bases and J gave up 0 bases, with 10 bases separating them. The CDR3, as DNA: TGTGCCAGCAGCTTATCGAGTAGTGCAACTAATGAAAAACTGTTTTTT. Its protein product is CASSLSSSATNEKLFF.

This chain links TRBV28 with TRBJ2-7; TRBD1 aligns across 8 bases. The CDR3 runs to 14 residues. V lost 8 bases to trimming and J lost 7 bases; unmatched junction nucleotides: 13. Germline CDR1 reads MDHEN; CDR2 reads SYDVKM. The DNA for the CDR3 is TGTGCCAGCCCAAAGGACAGGGATGGGCGGGAGCAGTACTTC. Its translation: CASPKDRDGREQYF. Looking up the rest from reference TRBV28 and TRBJ2-7 gives the full variable domain: DVKVTQSSRYLVKRTGEKVFLECVQDMDHENMFWYRQDPGLGLRLIYFSYDVKMKEKGDIPEGYSVSREKKERFSLILESASTNQTSMYLCASPKDRDGREQYFGPGTRLTVT.

The rearrangement uses TRBV6-6 and TRBJ2-7; 11 nucleotides line up with TRBD1. The CDR3 covers 16 residues. Germline trimming cut 6 bases from V and 4 bases from J; bases unmatched to any gene: 11. Germline V gene data show CDR1 as MNHNY and CDR2 as SVGAGI (reference sequence). CDR3 nucleotides: TGTGCCAGCAGCTCCGGGACAGGGGGAATGATGTACGAGCAGTACTTC. Translation: CASSSGTGGMMYEQYF.